This T cell receptor beta chain appears in the sequencing data of a study of T-cell reconstitution after alpha-beta-depleted transplantation in children. The germline CDR1 and CDR2 sequences are SGHDN and FVKESK. Trimming left V 4 bases short and J 2 bases short, with 9 bases between. This CDR3 contains 14 residues. For TCRbeta, the library was prepared with unique molecular identifiers. TCRdb redid the calling of the PCR reads with MiXCR, one entry per CDR3 protein. This table holds roughly 400,000 distinct CDR3 sequences, around 20% found once. Material: PBMCs from the stem cell graft donor, obtained from the stem cell graft. The clonotype was recovered from a human donor who donated a stem cell graft to a child with acute myeloid leukemia. The chain carries TRBV14 and TRBJ2-1; D is possibly TRBD1 (5 bases). DNA of the CDR3: TGTGCCAGCAGCCTCAGGGTCACCTACAATGAGCAGTTCTTC. Protein: CASSLRVTYNEQFF.